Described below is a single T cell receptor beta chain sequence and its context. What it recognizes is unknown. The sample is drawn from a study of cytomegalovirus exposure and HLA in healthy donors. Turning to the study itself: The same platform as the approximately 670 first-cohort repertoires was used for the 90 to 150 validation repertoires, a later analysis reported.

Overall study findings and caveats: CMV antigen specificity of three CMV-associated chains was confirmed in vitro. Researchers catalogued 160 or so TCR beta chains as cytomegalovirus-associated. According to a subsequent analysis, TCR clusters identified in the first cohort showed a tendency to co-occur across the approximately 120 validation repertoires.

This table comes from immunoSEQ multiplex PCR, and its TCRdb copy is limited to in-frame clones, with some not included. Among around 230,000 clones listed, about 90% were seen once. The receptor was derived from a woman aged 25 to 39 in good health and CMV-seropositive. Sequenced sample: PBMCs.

The CDR3 is CASSLAGTKTGELFF. The CDR3 nucleotides read TGCGCCAGCAGCTTGGCCGGGACAAAAACCGGGGAGCTGTTTTTT. This chain links TRBV5-1 with TRBJ2-2; weak D call: TRBD1 (6 bases). This CDR3 has 15 amino acids. Germline V gene sequence: CDR1 SGHRS, CDR2 YFSETQ. The germline V and J ends were trimmed by 0 bases and 5 bases, with 11 bases remaining between them. Using reference TRBV5-1 and TRBJ2-2 for the parts outside the CDR3, the full variable domain is KAGVTQTPRYLIKTRGQQVTLSCSPISGHRSVSWYQQTPGQGLQFLFEYFSETQRNKGNFPGRFSGRQFSNSRSEMNVSTLELGDSALYLCASSLAGTKTGELFFGEGSRLTVL.